This is a list of T cell receptor beta chains from one sample in a study of blood T cell repertoires in COVID-19. The repertoire was sequenced with immunoSEQ multiplex PCR; TCRdb's copy has only in-frame clones and lacks some. This table has some 250,000 clones, 65% to 85% appearing once. The sample taken for sequencing was peripheral blood. The receptor set was obtained from a man between 40 and 49 years old with active or convalescent COVID-19. The CDR3 runs from the conserved cysteine through the conserved F or W. Fields, in order: D gene, V gene, J gene, clone size, CDR3 protein, CDR3 DNA. The D gene is left open where the match is weak. Size tells how often a clone was seen (once, few, many) or the class of an expanded clone, and some rows leave it out.

TRBD1	TRBV7-8	TRBJ2-1	NA	CASSALIFRDSRTRTYNEQFF	TGTGCCAGCAGCGCACTCATTTTTCGGGACAGCCGAACGAGGACCTACAATGAGCAGTTCTTC
TRBD2	TRBV5-1	TRBJ2-3	NA	CASSLLAELTDTQYF	TGCGCCAGCAGTTTACTAGCGGAGCTCACAGATACGCAGTATTTT
NA	TRBV18	TRBJ1-4	NA	CASSPRQTNEKLFF	TGTGCCAGCTCACCCCGACAGACTAATGAAAAACTGTTTTTT
TRBD1	TRBV6-5	TRBJ2-7	NA	CASSTRDRGDYEQYF	TGTGCCAGCAGTACCCGGGACAGGGGCGACTACGAGCAGTACTTC
TRBD1	TRBV7-2	TRBJ1-2	NA	CASSSPGQANYGYTF	TGTGCCAGCAGCTCCCCCGGACAGGCTAACTATGGCTACACCTTC
NA	TRBV10-3	TRBJ1-2	NA	CAISESEAAYGYTF	TGTGCCATCAGTGAGTCAGAGGCCGCCTATGGCTACACCTTC
TRBD1	TRBV9	TRBJ1-4	NA	CASSLGQGGKLFF	TGTGCCAGCAGCCTCGGACAGGGGGGAAAACTGTTTTTT
NA	TRBV29-1	TRBJ2-3	NA	CSVERESDTQYF	TGCAGCGTTGAACGGGAGTCAGATACGCAGTATTTT
TRBD1	TRBV5-4	TRBJ2-2	NA	CASSLQGAGTGELFF	TGTGCCAGCAGCTTGCAGGGGGCGGGAACCGGGGAGCTGTTTTTT
NA	TRBV4-3	TRBJ1-2	NA	CASSQENSLGYGYTF	TGCGCCAGCAGCCAAGAAAACAGCCTTGGCTATGGCTACACCTTC
TRBD1	TRBV2	TRBJ1-2	NA	CASSATPGQGIGYTF	TGTGCCAGCAGTGCCACCCCGGGACAGGGGATCGGCTACACCTTC
NA	TRBV6-1	TRBJ1-1	NA	CASSEPQMEAFF	TGTGCCAGCAGTGAACCACAGATGGAAGCTTTCTTT
TRBD2	TRBV27	TRBJ2-5	NA	CASSSGTSGRGGETQYF	TGTGCCAGCAGTTCCGGGACTAGCGGGAGGGGAGGGGAGACCCAGTACTTC
NA	TRBV28	TRBJ1-2	NA	CATLDGAREGYGYTF	TGTGCCACCCTGGACGGAGCAAGGGAGGGCTATGGCTACACCTTC
TRBD1	TRBV19	TRBJ1-5	few	CASSRDRGKSNQPQHF	TGTGCCAGTAGCCGGGACAGGGGGAAAAGCAATCAGCCCCAGCATTTT
NA	TRBV4-1	TRBJ2-7	NA	CASSQTIRDTYEQYF	TGCGCCAGCAGCCAAACAATCCGGGACACCTACGAGCAGTACTTC